The 17 T cell receptor beta chains given below trace back to one sample, sequenced in a study of regulatory T cells in long-lasting Graves disease. Library construction for TCR beta used iRepertoire HTBI primers and Arm-PCR of CDR3 regions. Via MiXCR, TCRdb re-called the multiplex PCR reads, giving one row per CDR3 protein. This sample has about 340,000 distinct CDR3 sequences, with around 20% found just once. Described time point: persistent/refractory GD, antithyroid drugs over 5 years with positive TRAb. Preparation of the TCR library used RNA extracted from PBMCs. Sequenced material: peripheral blood mononuclear cells (PBMCs), taken when the disease was refractory, from a patient treated with antithyroid drugs. The receptors stem from a female donor with Graves disease.

CDR3 in DNA: TGCGCCAGCAGCTTGGGGTCAGGTGGGGCCAACGTCCTGACTTTC. Protein: CASSLGSGGANVLTF. The J gene is TRBJ2-6, the V gene TRBV5-1; no firm D call. The germline V and J ends were trimmed by 0 bases and 3 bases, with 7 bases remaining between them. CDR3 length equals 15 residues. The germline V gene has CDR1 SGHRS and CDR2 YFSETQ.

This clonotype was seen a single time. This chain uses TRBV30 with TRBJ2-2, with D perhaps TRBD1 (5 bases). With 3 bases removed from V and 2 bases from J, the gap between germline ends came to 13 bases. Germline V gene data show CDR1 as GTSNPN and CDR2 as SVGIG (reference sequence). The CDR3 is 15 residues long. CDR3 DNA: TGTGCCTGGAGCTCAGGGCTAGGAAACACCGGGGAGCTGTTTTTT. It codes for CAWSSGLGNTGELFF. The variable domain in full, completed from reference TRBV30 and TRBJ2-2, reads SQTIHQWPATLVQPVGSPLSLECTVEGTSNPNLYWYRQAAGRGLQLLFYSVGIGQISSEVPQNLSASRPQDRQFILSSKKLLLSDSGFYLCAWSSGLGNTGELFFGEGSRLTVL.

The V and J genes are TRBV20-1 and TRBJ1-3; D possibly corresponds to TRBD1 (5 bases). The length of the CDR3 is 16 residues. The V gene lost 1 base and the J gene lost 0 bases, with 13 bases spanning the gap. Per germline, CDR1 DFQATT and CDR2 SNEGSKA (reference sequence). CDR3 loop: CSARARDVTSGNTIYF. The DNA of the CDR3 is TGCAGTGCTAGAGCTAGGGACGTCACCTCTGGAAACACCATATATTTT.

This clonotype appeared many times. The chain is built from TRBV11-2 and TRBJ1-4, with no clear D. The V end lost 5 bases, the J end lost 4 bases, and 14 bases lay between the germline ends. Germline V gives CDR1 SGHAT, CDR2 FQNNGV. CDR3 length: 15 residues. In DNA, the CDR3 is TGTGCCAGCAGCCCCCGCGGAGGGCTTAATGAAAAACTGTTTTTT. Translation gives CASSPRGGLNEKLFF.

The chain has TRBV4-1 and TRBJ1-1; D is uncertain. The germline CDR1 and CDR2 sequences are MGHRA and YSYEKL. V gave up 0 bases and J gave up 3 bases, with 11 bases separating them. The CDR3 sequence is 15 residues long. DNA for the CDR3: TGCGCCAGCAGCCAAGATCCCGGACGGGACACTGAAGCTTTCTTT. Amino acids: CASSQDPGRDTEAFF.

V usage is TRBV29-1 and J usage is TRBJ1-3; D is undetermined. Germline V gene data show CDR1 as SQVTM and CDR2 as ANQGSEA. V gave up 7 bases and J gave up 2 bases, with 9 bases separating them. The CDR3 is 12 amino acids. CDR3 sequence reads: CSALLAGNTIYF. CDR3 DNA sequence: TGCAGCGCTCTATTAGCTGGAAACACCATATATTTT.

This clonotype was recorded many times. V gene TRBV20-1 combines with J gene TRBJ2-7; tentative D call: TRBD1 (5 bases). The ends were cut back, 0 bases at V and 6 bases at J, with 12 bases in the middle. This CDR3 spans 13 amino acids. CDR1 and CDR2 (germline): DFQATT, SNEGSKA (reference sequence). The CDR3 region is CSARENTGTEQYF. In DNA form, the CDR3 reads TGCAGTGCTAGAGAGAACACAGGTACCGAGCAGTACTTC.

This clonotype occurred a few times. This chain uses TRBV5-1 with TRBJ1-6, with 8 bases identical to TRBD1. Germline V gene lookup returns CDR1 SGHRS and CDR2 YFSETQ. The trim removed 0 bases at V and 9 bases at J, leaving 2 bases unmatched. This CDR3 region has 14 residues. The CDR3: CASSLDRGGSPLHF. DNA of the CDR3: TGCGCCAGCAGCTTGGACAGGGGGGGTTCACCCCTCCACTTT.

V gene TRBV28 combines with J gene TRBJ2-1, with D perhaps TRBD2 (6 bases). This CDR3 spans 14 amino acids. V shed 5 bases and J shed 6 bases, with 14 bases lying between them. From germline, CDR1 is MDHEN and CDR2 SYDVKM. This CDR3 is CASSRGGERNEQFF. CDR3 DNA sequence: TGTGCCAGCAGTCGAGGAGGGGAACGCAATGAGCAGTTCTTC.

This clonotype was counted at least ten times. This chain links TRBV15 with TRBJ2-4; 9 positions agree with TRBD1. Germline loops: CDR1 LNHNV, CDR2 YYDKDF (reference sequence). Trimming took 3 bases from V and 1 from J; bases not matched to a gene: 13. This CDR3 contains 19 residues. The CDR3 sequence is CATSSSGTGNWRAKNIQYF. CDR3 sequence (DNA): TGTGCCACCAGCAGTTCCGGGACAGGGAATTGGAGGGCCAAAAACATTCAGTACTTC.

This clonotype has more than one count but fewer than ten. The CDR3 protein is CAIRTSGSYEQYF. The CDR3 DNA reads TGTGCCATCAGGACTAGCGGCTCCTACGAGCAGTACTTC. The J gene is TRBJ2-5, the V gene TRBV2; 10 nucleotides line up with TRBD2. Near its end, the DNA agrees better with TRBJ2-7, so the J call may be wrong. This CDR3 is built from 13 residues. Germline V gene data show CDR1 as SNHLY and CDR2 as FYNNEI.

This clonotype was counted only a few times. The chain has TRBV4-1 and TRBJ1-4, with D unresolved. The V gene's germline CDR1 is MGHRA and CDR2 YSYEKL. V was shortened by 2 bases and J by 2 bases, with 6 bases between the two germline ends. CDR3 length: 14 residues. The chain's CDR3 is CASSQWSTNEKLFF. Here the CDR3 DNA reads TGCGCCAGCAGCCAATGGTCTACTAATGAAAAACTGTTTTTT.

This clonotype was recorded many times. The V call is TRBV19, the J call TRBJ2-2; TRBD2 is a possible D gene (5 bases). The germline CDR1 and CDR2 sequences are LNHDA and SQIVND (reference sequence). The CDR3 covers 16 residues. The V end lost 3 bases, the J end lost 0 bases, and 11 bases lay between the germline ends. The CDR3 reads CASSMRELPNTGELFF. The CDR3 coding sequence is TGTGCCAGTAGTATGAGGGAACTACCGAACACCGGGGAGCTGTTTTTT.

The gene calls are TRBV9 and TRBJ1-6; D gene uncertain. Germline CDR1 and CDR2: SGDLS and YYNGEE. The CDR3 has 14 amino acids. V was shortened by 0 bases and J by 5 bases, with 6 bases between the two germline ends. The CDR3 reads CASSVGDNNSPLHF. The CDR3 nucleotides are TGTGCCAGCAGCGTAGGAGATAATAATTCACCCCTCCACTTT. The full variable domain, with the rest looked up from reference TRBV9 and TRBJ1-6, is DSGVTQTPKHLITATGQRVTLRCSPRSGDLSVYWYQQSLDQGLQFLIQYYNGEERAKGNILERFSAQQFPDLHSELNLSSLELGDSALYFCASSVGDNNSPLHFGNGTRLTVT.

As to this clonotype: Since a much larger clone is just one base distant, this may be a read error. V gene TRBV6-5 combines with J gene TRBJ1-2; perhaps TRBD1 as D (6 bases). The V end lost 2 bases, the J end lost 7 bases, and 8 bases lay between the germline ends. Germline-derived CDR1 and CDR2 are MNHEY and SVGAGI. The CDR3 has 12 residues. The CDR3 nucleotides are TGTGCCAGCAGTTACGGGGGCTGTGGCTACACCTTC. Translated: CASSYGGCGYTF.

This clonotype was counted ten times or more. V is TRBV28 and J is TRBJ2-5, with 9 nucleotides matching TRBD1. Germline CDR1 and CDR2: MDHEN and SYDVKM. J lost 1 base, V lost 6 bases, and 6 bases had no gene match. The CDR3 is made up of 15 amino acids. Written as DNA, the CDR3 is TGTGCCAGCAGGAAGGACAGGGGCCTCCAAGAGACCCAGTACTTC. Protein: CASRKDRGLQETQYF.

This clonotype has only a few counts. This sequence joins TRBV7-9 and TRBJ1-2; 9 bases map to TRBD1. This CDR3 is 15 amino acids long. CDR1 is SEHNR, CDR2 FQNEAQ, per germline (reference sequence). The V segment lost 5 bases and the J segment 3 bases; nucleotides outside the gene matches: 7. CDR3 region: CASSPGDREDYGYTF. The CDR3 coding sequence is TGTGCCAGCAGCCCAGGGGACAGGGAGGACTATGGCTACACCTTC.